The rows below give T cell receptor beta chains drawn from one sample of a study of T cell responses to AZD1222 COVID-19 vaccine. This table comes from immunoSEQ multiplex PCR, and its TCRdb copy is limited to in-frame clones, with some not included. The sample yields fewer than 110,000 clones, 80% to 90% seen once. The input for sequencing was peripheral blood, taken 28 days after the second AZD1222 dose. Every receptor here comes from an adult who received the AZD1222 COVID-19 vaccine. Each CDR3 is given without its conserved first and last residue. The order of the fields is J gene, V gene, CDR3 protein.

J gene: TRBJ1-2
V gene: TRBV6-5
CDR3 protein: ASSYGGRGDYGYT

J gene: TRBJ1-2
V gene: TRBV6-5
CDR3 protein: ASSFGDRDSNGYT

J gene: TRBJ1-1
V gene: TRBV3-1/TRBV3-2
CDR3 protein: ASSQRGDSMNTEAF

J gene: TRBJ2-3
V gene: TRBV6-2/TRBV6-3
CDR3 protein: ASSLSTSGDTQY

J gene: TRBJ1-2
V gene: TRBV18
CDR3 protein: ASSTNRGNYGYT

J gene: TRBJ1-5
V gene: TRBV30
CDR3 protein: AWSVLQGGGQPQH

J gene: TRBJ1-1
V gene: TRBV28
CDR3 protein: ASSLTGMNTEAF

J gene: TRBJ1-4
V gene: TRBV21-1
CDR3 protein: ASSKALTGAPRTFFEKLF

J gene: TRBJ2-2
V gene: TRBV19
CDR3 protein: ASSRTHMTGELF

J gene: TRBJ2-3
V gene: TRBV28
CDR3 protein: ASSHPGTATDTQY

J gene: TRBJ1-1
V gene: TRBV7-2
CDR3 protein: ASSFSWTFEAF

J gene: TRBJ2-3
V gene: TRBV11-2
CDR3 protein: ASSPSSGRPDTQY

J gene: TRBJ1-2
V gene: TRBV30
CDR3 protein: AWSVYRLSSYGYT

J gene: TRBJ2-7
V gene: TRBV5-4
CDR3 protein: ASSPDRVRTHEQY

J gene: TRBJ1-2
V gene: TRBV10-3
CDR3 protein: AISDQQGYGYT

J gene: TRBJ2-3
V gene: TRBV10-3
CDR3 protein: AIRDPGREGTDTQY

J gene: TRBJ2-7
V gene: TRBV2
CDR3 protein: ASSEVTGAAEQY

J gene: TRBJ2-1
V gene: TRBV10-3
CDR3 protein: AISESRGQGRDGEQF

J gene: TRBJ2-7
V gene: TRBV5-4
CDR3 protein: ASSFGDGSYEQY

J gene: TRBJ2-7
V gene: TRBV3-1/TRBV3-2
CDR3 protein: ASSQTGPYEQY

J gene: TRBJ1-6
V gene: TRBV29-1
CDR3 protein: SVGDRANSPLH

J gene: TRBJ2-3
V gene: TRBV4-1
CDR3 protein: ASSQLLGELAGRTQY

J gene: TRBJ2-3
V gene: TRBV21-1
CDR3 protein: ASTLINDRSTDTQY

J gene: TRBJ1-5
V gene: TRBV6-5
CDR3 protein: ASRGTVGNQPQH

J gene: TRBJ2-3
V gene: TRBV30
CDR3 protein: AWSSRRTSGGYTDTQY

J gene: TRBJ2-7
V gene: TRBV11-2
CDR3 protein: ASSLVPRTEPYEQY

J gene: TRBJ2-5
V gene: TRBV6-5
CDR3 protein: ASSYTLTSGETQY

J gene: TRBJ1-2
V gene: TRBV19
CDR3 protein: ASSITGGAGNYGYT

J gene: TRBJ2-2
V gene: TRBV5-6
CDR3 protein: ASSLGNDAGELF

J gene: TRBJ2-1
V gene: TRBV29-1
CDR3 protein: SVRRTSGSYNEQF

J gene: TRBJ2-1
V gene: TRBV7-9
CDR3 protein: ASSSTGGGRGDEQF

J gene: TRBJ2-1
V gene: TRBV7-9
CDR3 protein: ASSPAGDEQF

J gene: TRBJ2-2
V gene: TRBV29-1
CDR3 protein: SVGGRDSYTGELF

J gene: TRBJ2-5
V gene: TRBV19
CDR3 protein: ASSKGRRETQY

J gene: TRBJ1-1
V gene: TRBV6-1
CDR3 protein: ASSEGFADTEAF

J gene: TRBJ1-1
V gene: TRBV10-3
CDR3 protein: AIRAELGQGSTEAF

J gene: TRBJ2-3
V gene: TRBV28
CDR3 protein: ATKGPSGRGTDTQY

J gene: TRBJ2-5
V gene: TRBV24-1
CDR3 protein: ATSDFRGPETQY

J gene: TRBJ2-5
V gene: TRBV29-1
CDR3 protein: SARGGSGQETQY

J gene: TRBJ1-2
V gene: TRBV6-5
CDR3 protein: ANGQGAGGYT

J gene: TRBJ2-3
V gene: TRBV4-2
CDR3 protein: ASSQGRASGSPDTQY

J gene: TRBJ1-1
V gene: TRBV11-3
CDR3 protein: ASSLGGNTEAF

J gene: TRBJ2-7
V gene: TRBV27
CDR3 protein: ASKDRGESYEQY

J gene: TRBJ2-2
V gene: TRBV30
CDR3 protein: AWRKGTGELF

J gene: TRBJ2-2
V gene: TRBV7-2
CDR3 protein: ASSPVVGGELF

J gene: TRBJ1-6
V gene: TRBV7-2
CDR3 protein: ASSLMGQGATGNSPLH

J gene: TRBJ1-1
V gene: TRBV5-1
CDR3 protein: ASSTGPNTEAF

J gene: TRBJ2-5
V gene: TRBV29-1
CDR3 protein: SVRSSQETQY

J gene: TRBJ2-2
V gene: TRBV6-6
CDR3 protein: ASIPRATGELF

J gene: TRBJ2-7
V gene: TRBV5-5
CDR3 protein: ASSPGQGATYEQY

J gene: TRBJ1-1
V gene: TRBV19
CDR3 protein: AARRGNTEAF

J gene: TRBJ1-2
V gene: TRBV2
CDR3 protein: ASSGDSYGYT